A selection of T cell receptor beta chains follows, all from one sample in a study of blood T cell repertoires in COVID-19. Some clones are missing from TCRdb's copy, which holds only in-frame ones; the method was immunoSEQ multiplex PCR. Of 90,000 to 120,000 clones in the sample, 89% were seen once. Sample: peripheral blood. The receptor set was obtained from a man between 35 and 55 years old with active or convalescent COVID-19. Both conserved end residues are part of each CDR3. The D gene is left open where the match is weak.

J gene | V gene | D gene | CDR3 DNA | CDR3 protein
TRBJ1-5 | TRBV19 | TRBD1 | TGTGCCAGTAAGGGACAGGAACGCTATCAGCCCCAGCATTTT | CASKGQERYQPQHF
TRBJ1-1 | TRBV3-1/TRBV3-2 | TRBD1 | TGTGCCAGCATTCCAGGAGACCAGGGGGACACTGAAGCTTTCTTT | CASIPGDQGDTEAFF
TRBJ2-1 | TRBV3-1/TRBV3-2 | . | TGTGCCAGCAGCCGGCTAGACAATGAGCAGTTCTTC | CASSRLDNEQFF
TRBJ2-5 | TRBV11-2 | . | TGTGCCAGCAGCTTGGCCGGGGAGATCCGGAAGACCCAGTACTTC | CASSLAGEIRKTQYF
TRBJ2-3 | TRBV13 | . | TGTGCCAGCAGCTTAGGCCAAATAGATACGCAGTATTTT | CASSLGQIDTQYF
TRBJ2-7 | TRBV14 | . | TGTGCCAGCAGCCAAGATCCCTCGTTTCCTTACGAGCAGTACTTC | CASSQDPSFPYEQYF
TRBJ2-7 | TRBV28 | TRBD2 | TGTGCCAGCAGTGGTTCTAGCGGGCACTCCTACGAGCAGTACTTC | CASSGSSGHSYEQYF
TRBJ2-2 | TRBV19 | . | TGTGCCAGTAGTCTCAGGGGCGGCACCGGGGAGCTGTTTTTT | CASSLRGGTGELFF
TRBJ2-1 | TRBV5-1 | TRBD2 | TGCGCCAGCAGCTTGGTACTAGCGGGGGGTACTGATAAGCAGTTCTTC | CASSLVLAGGTDKQFF
TRBJ2-5 | TRBV5-6 | . | TGTGCCAGCAGCTTGGATCAGGGGCGGGGGGAGACCCAGTACTTC | CASSLDQGRGETQYF
TRBJ2-3 | TRBV5-1 | . | TGCGCCAGCAGCTTGGGGTGGGGAGAAGATACGCAGTATTTT | CASSLGWGEDTQYF
TRBJ2-2 | TRBV7-6 | . | TGTGCCAGCAGCTTATTAGAATCCGGGGAGCTGTTTTTT | CASSLLESGELFF
TRBJ1-4 | TRBV18 | . | TGTGCCAGCTCACCACTAGGGGTGGCTAATGAAAAACTGTTTTTT | CASSPLGVANEKLFF
TRBJ2-1 | TRBV4-1 | . | TGCGCCAGCTCCGGGACATACAATGAGCAGTTCTTC | CASSGTYNEQFF
TRBJ2-1 | TRBV19 | TRBD2 | TGTGCCAGTAGTTACCGGGGGTCGGCTAGCGGGTACAATGAGCAGTTCTTC | CASSYRGSASGYNEQFF
TRBJ1-2 | TRBV6-2/TRBV6-3 | . | TGTGCCAGCAGTTATTCCGAGGGCTTCTATGGCTACACCTTC | CASSYSEGFYGYTF